The T cell receptor (beta chain) described here comes from a study of cytomegalovirus exposure and HLA in healthy donors. Overall study results and limits: The study put 150 to 200 TCR beta chains on its list as cytomegalovirus-associated. Analyses of presence/absence relied on an assumption of roughly uniform sequencing depth across donors.

Comment on this clone: Its antigen is currently unknown.

Primers: 60 Vbeta forward and 13 Jbeta reverse. The authors' processing: Unique TCR beta chains numbered roughly 83 million in a later analysis, with around 10 million shared. The data were produced by immunoSEQ multiplex PCR, yet TCRdb's version contains in-frame clones alone and is incomplete. Clone size and the V and J calls come from that table; the DNA yielded D and trimming. The sample gives a few hundred thousand clones, roughly 80% of which show up once; around 0.2% is in the top ten. The CDR3 is made up of 15 amino acids. Looked up from germline, CDR1 is SEHNR and CDR2 is FQNEAQ (reference sequence). Trimming removed 3 bases from V and 3 bases from J; junction bases left unmatched: 8.

The sequence derives from a girl under 10 years old in good health and CMV-seronegative. The chain is built from TRBV7-9 and TRBJ2-7, with TRBD1 matching 7 bases. Input material: PBMCs. The CDR3 sequence: CASSLGTENLYEQYF. The CDR3 region has the DNA TGTGCCAGCAGCTTGGGGACAGAGAACCTCTACGAGCAGTACTTC.